The T cell receptor beta chain described here comes from a study of tumor-infiltrating lymphocytes in primary liver carcinoma. Background on the study: Each of the growths was stage T1-T3 N0M0, extending roughly 4.2 to 10 cm across.

The tissue used was unsorted bulk material of about 19-33 mg. RNA and DNA were co-extracted from it with the AllPrep DNA/RNA mini kit. This clonotype occurred many times. The CDR3 is made up of 12 amino acids. Trimming took 1 base from V and 15 from J, leaving 13 bases between them. Per germline, CDR1 MNHNS and CDR2 SASEGT. Total RNA amounting to around 530 ng was the source from which TCR beta cDNA was made with a constant-region primer. Library construction for TCR beta comprised three nested multiplex PCR rounds performed with slightly modified ARM-PCR. The first two PCR rounds, roughly 9 cycles each, used TRBV1-TRBV30 forward primers and a C-beta reverse primer. MiXCR, applied by TCRdb to the multiplex PCR reads, yields one record per CDR3 protein. The sample has 95,000 to 150,000 distinct CDR3 sequences, less than 80% seen once.

This sequence was found in a woman aged 60-75 years with primary liver carcinoma and hepatitis B virus infection. The chain has TRBV6-1 and TRBJ2-1, with a weak D call TRBD2 (5 bases). The sequencing sample was made of liver tumor tissue from sampling region 1. Subset specified: tumor region T1, superior pole. The CDR3 bases are TGTGCCAGCAGTGAAGAAAGGGAGTCGAGGTTCTTC. This gives the protein CASSEERESRFF.